A single sample is the source of the 20 T cell receptor beta chains below, sequenced in a study of OX40 agonist ivuxolimab in advanced cancers. TCRdb keeps only in-frame clones here, not all; method: immunoSEQ multiplex PCR. Among under 70,000 clones listed, 86% were seen once. The sequences come from CD4+ or CD8+ T cells sorted from blood, collected in a trial of the OX40 agonist ivuxolimab. The receptors stem from an adult with an advanced solid tumor such as melanoma, head and neck, liver or kidney cancer.

The chain employs TRBV5-1 and TRBJ1-5; D is possibly TRBD1 (5 bases). The CDR3 runs 14 residues. Germline V gene data show CDR1 as SGHRS and CDR2 as YFSETQ. V was pared by 1 base and J by 5 bases, with 10 bases between. CDR3: CASSLSGGDQPQHF. The CDR3 nucleotides read TGCGCCAGCAGCTTGTCTGGGGGTGATCAGCCCCAGCATTTT.

The chain carries TRBV7-8 and TRBJ2-7; 8 nucleotides line up with TRBD2. V was pared by 11 bases and J by 3 bases, with 9 bases of the junction left unmatched. Germline loops: CDR1 SGHVS, CDR2 FQNEAQ. This CDR3 contains 13 residues. The CDR3 loop is CASGKRGSYEQYF. The CDR3 bases are TGTGCCTCCGGCAAGCGGGGGAGCTACGAGCAGTACTTC.

The chain carries TRBV18 and TRBJ1-5; 7 bases map to TRBD1. Germline CDR1 is KGHSH and CDR2 is LQKENI. V trimming: 6 bases; J trimming: 1 base; junction bases outside the gene matches: 3. This CDR3 comprises 14 residues. The CDR3 DNA sequence: TGTGCCAGCTCGTCACAGGGGAGCAATCAGCCCCAGCATTTT. It translates to CASSSQGSNQPQHF. The full variable domain, with the rest looked up from reference TRBV18 and TRBJ1-5, is NAGVMQNPRHLVRRRGQEARLRCSPMKGHSHVYWYRQLPEEGLKFMVYLQKENIIDESGMPKERFSAEFPKEGPSILRIQQVVRGDSAAYFCASSSQGSNQPQHFGDGTRLSIL.

The chain has TRBV5-4 and TRBJ1-2; D is ambiguous. CDR3 length: 13 residues. Trimming removed 4 bases from V and 0 bases from J, with 7 bases in between. The germline V gene has CDR1 SGHNT and CDR2 YYREEE (reference sequence). The CDR3 is CASSENPNYGYTF. The CDR3 coding sequence is TGTGCCAGCAGCGAGAATCCTAACTATGGCTACACCTTC.

The V call is TRBV2, the J call TRBJ2-4; tentative D call: TRBD2 (5 bases). The ends were cut back, 6 bases at V and 15 bases at J, with 18 bases in the middle. Germline CDR1 and CDR2: SNHLY and FYNNEI. The length of the CDR3 is 12 residues. The CDR3 nucleotides read TGTGCCAGCAGCGGTGGGAGCAGGCTTCCGTACTTC. Its protein is CASSGGSRLPYF.

The genes are TRBV4-1 and TRBJ1-6; D might be TRBD1 (5 bases). Germline-derived CDR1 and CDR2 are MGHRA and YSYEKL. V was clipped by 1 base and J by 7 bases, with 8 bases between them. The CDR3 is 14 residues long. CDR3: CASSQVGGNSPLHF. The CDR3 coding sequence is TGCGCCAGCAGCCAAGTTGGGGGGAATTCACCCCTCCACTTT.

The chain has TRBV20-1 and TRBJ2-5; no reliable D call. The CDR3 sequence is 10 residues long. Germline CDR1 and CDR2: DFQATT and SNEGSKA (reference sequence). V lost 6 bases to trimming and J lost 2 bases, with 4 bases between them. CDR3 region: CSAEQETQYF. The CDR3 DNA is TGCAGTGCCGAACAAGAGACCCAGTACTTC.

The chain is built from TRBV11-3 and TRBJ1-1; the D gene is possibly TRBD1 (5 bases). Germline CDR1 reads SGHNT; CDR2 reads YENEEA. The CDR3 totals 17 residues. V lost 3 bases, J lost 1 base, and 18 bases lay in between. The CDR3: CASSLGGFGTANTEAFF. The CDR3 DNA sequence: TGTGCCAGCAGCTTGGGGGGGTTCGGGACGGCGAACACTGAAGCTTTCTTT.

V and J are TRBV10-1 and TRBJ2-3, with TRBD2 identical over 10 bases. CDR1 and CDR2 from the germline V gene are WNHNN and SYGVQD (reference sequence). V lost 2 bases to trimming and J lost 6 bases; unmatched junction nucleotides: 8. This CDR3 is 16 amino acids long. Written as DNA, the CDR3 is TGCGCCAGCAGTGAGAGTTATCTAGCGGGAGTGGATACGCAGTATTTT. As protein: CASSESYLAGVDTQYF.

This clone turned up a few times. The rearrangement joins TRBV28 to TRBJ2-7; D might be TRBD2 (6 bases). CDR1 and CDR2 from the germline V gene are MDHEN and SYDVKM. The ends were cut back, 5 bases at V and 6 bases at J, with 20 bases in the middle. The CDR3 extends over 15 amino acids. CDR3 amino acids: CASSLGTAYRGEQYF. Here the CDR3 DNA reads TGTGCCAGCAGTCTAGGGACTGCCTACCGAGGCGAGCAGTACTTC.

The rearrangement links TRBV5-6 to TRBJ2-3, with 7 bases matching TRBD2. Trimming took 3 bases from V and 5 from J; bases not matched to a gene: 6. The CDR3 has 14 residues. Germline V lookup: CDR1 SGHDT, CDR2 YYEEEE. The CDR3 spells CASSSRLAEDTQYF. As DNA, the CDR3 is TGTGCCAGCAGCTCCAGGCTAGCGGAAGATACGCAGTATTTT.

This clone is a singleton in its sample. DNA of the CDR3: TGTGCCAGCACAATTGGCAGGACTAACGAGCAGTACTTC. Its protein is CASTIGRTNEQYF. This sequence joins TRBV7-8 and TRBJ2-7, with a tentative D call TRBD2 (6 bases). Germline-derived CDR1 and CDR2 are SGHVS and FQNEAQ. This CDR3 has 13 amino acids. Trimming removed 7 bases at V and 5 bases at J, with 15 bases between.

The chain uses TRBV2 and TRBJ2-5; D gene ambiguous. Per the germline V gene, CDR1 is SNHLY and CDR2 is FYNNEI. The CDR3 length is 15 residues. V dropped 2 bases and J dropped 2 bases, with 12 bases sitting between them. CDR3 nucleotide sequence: TGTGCCAGCAGTGAAAATGAGTCTAGACAAGAGACCCAGTACTTC. This encodes CASSENESRQETQYF.

The J gene is TRBJ2-7, the V gene TRBV6-5, with 7 nucleotides matching TRBD2. The J call may be faulty, since TRBJ2-5 better matches the DNA end. This CDR3 contains 15 residues. The germline V gene encodes CDR1 MNHEY and CDR2 SVGAGI. This CDR3 is CASSVLGGGQETQYF. Here the CDR3 DNA reads TGTGCCAGCAGTGTCCTGGGGGGGGGACAAGAGACCCAGTACTTC.

The chain has TRBV28 and TRBJ2-7; D not resolved. V was shortened by 6 bases and J by 4 bases, with 19 bases between the two germline ends. Germline CDR1 and CDR2: MDHEN and SYDVKM. The CDR3 consists of 15 residues. The CDR3 region is CASRSPGSLGYEQYF. CDR3 nucleotides: TGTGCCAGCAGATCGCCGGGTTCCTTGGGGTACGAGCAGTACTTC.

This clone was observed once. CDR3 bases: TGCGCCAGCAGCCATACAGGGGGCGCACATGAAAAACTGTTTTTT. Translating it yields CASSHTGGAHEKLFF. The V and J genes are TRBV4-1 and TRBJ1-4; 9 bases line up with TRBD1. V shed 3 bases and J 6 bases; nucleotides not matched to a gene: 5. This CDR3 has 15 residues. Germline V gene lookup returns CDR1 MGHRA and CDR2 YSYEKL.

The CDR3 DNA reads TGTGCCAGCAGCTTTCACGGGCCGATCTACGAGCAGTACTTC. Translating it yields CASSFHGPIYEQYF. V and J are TRBV7-9 and TRBJ2-7; D is undetermined. This CDR3 contains 14 residues. Deletions cut 3 bases from V and 3 bases from J, with 12 bases between. The germline V gene encodes CDR1 SEHNR and CDR2 FQNEAQ (reference sequence).

This clone has only one observation. The gene calls are TRBV28 and TRBJ2-4, with D hard to call. The length of the CDR3 is 17 residues. The V end lost 5 bases, the J end lost 0 bases, and 17 bases lay between the germline ends. Germline loops: CDR1 MDHEN, CDR2 SYDVKM. The CDR3, as DNA: TGTGCCAGCAGTACCAGTAGGGAATACGTAGCCAAAAACATTCAGTACTTC. Residues: CASSTSREYVAKNIQYF.

This chain links TRBV5-1 with TRBJ2-3, with 7 bases fitting TRBD2. This CDR3 is built from 16 residues. The ends lost 0 bases at V and 1 base at J; junction bases unmatched: 5. Looked up from germline, CDR1 is SGHRS and CDR2 is YFSETQ. CDR3 nucleotides: TGCGCCAGCAGCTTGGCGGGCGGGAGTGGCACAGATACGCAGTATTTT. Encoded protein: CASSLAGGSGTDTQYF.

The V call is TRBV7-8, the J call TRBJ2-2; the match to TRBD2 covers 8 bases. The CDR3 totals 19 residues. V shed 5 bases, J shed 5 bases, and the junction held 19 bases outside the gene matches. Germline V lookup: CDR1 SGHVS, CDR2 FQNEAQ. Here the CDR3 DNA reads TGTGCCAGCAGCCCCCAAATGTCCGGGCGGAGCGGGGGAACCGGGGAGCTGTTTTTT. Amino acids: CASSPQMSGRSGGTGELFF.